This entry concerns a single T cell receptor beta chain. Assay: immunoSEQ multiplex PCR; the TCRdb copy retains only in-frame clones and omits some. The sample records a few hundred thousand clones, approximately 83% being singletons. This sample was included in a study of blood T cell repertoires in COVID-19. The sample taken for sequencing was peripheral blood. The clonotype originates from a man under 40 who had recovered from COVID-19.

This CDR3 is CASSKNSESNQPQHF. CDR3 in DNA: TGCGCCAGCAGCAAGAATTCAGAAAGCAATCAGCCCCAGCATTTT. This chain connects TRBV5-1 to TRBJ1-5, with D unclear. The CDR3 extends over 15 amino acids. From germline, CDR1 is SGHRS and CDR2 YFSETQ. V was trimmed by 4 bases and J by 1 base, leaving 12 bases between them. The full variable domain, completed using reference TRBV5-1 and TRBJ1-5, is KAGVTQTPRYLIKTRGQQVTLSCSPISGHRSVSWYQQTPGQGLQFLFEYFSETQRNKGNFPGRFSGRQFSNSRSEMNVSTLELGDSALYLCASSKNSESNQPQHFGDGTRLSIL.